Described below is a single T cell receptor beta chain sequence and its context. Its matching antigen is unknown. The data are from a study of T cell repertoires in cytomegalovirus infection. The overall study: Peptides in the study included HLA-C-restricted and HLA-B-restricted CMV epitopes. Indicated by public TCR beta signatures were CMV infection and matching HLA type.

TCRdb processed the reads anew with MiXCR; each CDR3 protein has one entry. The data hold 70,000 to 85,000 distinct CDR3 sequences, with approximately 39% observed a single time. The CDR3 contains 16 residues. Germline V gene lookup returns CDR1 SGHRS and CDR2 YFSETQ. J gave up 6 bases and V 4 bases, and 9 bases lay outside the gene matches. This chain joins TRBV5-1 and TRBJ2-3; 12 positions match TRBD1. The sequence was collected from a human donor in good health (CMV status not recorded). Some clones in this sample may be carry-over from other donors' samples. The material was CD8+ T cells from cultured PBMCs, obtained from culture after CMV antigen stimulation. CDR3 residues: CASSRGQGAPADTQYF. CDR3 sequence (DNA): TGCGCCAGCAGCCGGGGACAGGGGGCCCCAGCCGATACGCAGTATTTT.